The next 14 T cell receptor beta chains were all read from a single sample in a study of cytomegalovirus exposure and HLA in healthy donors. Primers included in the PCR were 60 Vbeta and 13 Jbeta primers. TCRdb's table, derived via immunoSEQ multiplex PCR, lists solely in-frame clones and lacks some. The data contain around 97,000 clones, approximately 64% of them singletons. Sequencing input: PBMCs. The source is a woman aged 45-60 years in good health and CMV-seronegative.

This chain connects TRBV7-9 to TRBJ2-1; TRBD1 might be the D (6 bases). Germline CDR1 is SEHNR and CDR2 is FQNEAQ (reference sequence). V was trimmed by 5 bases and J by 5 bases, leaving 13 bases between them. The length of the CDR3 is 14 residues. CDR3 nucleotides: TGTGCCAGCAGCCTTAGGACAGATCACAATGAGCAGTTCTTC. Translation: CASSLRTDHNEQFF.

CDR3 sequence reads: CATSRDYQGDREVGYTF. The CDR3 DNA reads as TGTGCCACCAGCAGAGATTATCAGGGGGACAGGGAAGTGGGCTACACCTTC. The chain has TRBV15 and TRBJ1-2, with 9 bases that match TRBD1. CDR3 length: 17 residues. V dropped 0 bases and J dropped 8; count of bases not matched to a gene: 13. CDR1 is LNHNV, CDR2 YYDKDF, per germline (reference sequence).

This chain uses TRBV19 with TRBJ1-1; D is unclear. The CDR3 is made up of 18 amino acids. Trimming removed 2 bases from V and 1 base from J, with 20 bases in between. Germline V gene data show CDR1 as LNHDA and CDR2 as SQIVND (reference sequence). The CDR3 sequence: CASSIRRNIGNKNTEAFF. Written as DNA, the CDR3 is TGTGCCAGTAGTATACGCCGTAACATCGGGAATAAGAACACTGAAGCTTTCTTT.

The J gene is TRBJ1-2, the V gene TRBV6-4; tentative D call: TRBD1 (5 bases). The CDR3 consists of 15 residues. Germline CDR1 is MRHNA and CDR2 is SNTAGT. V dropped 8 bases and J dropped 5 bases, with 21 bases sitting between them. The DNA for the CDR3 is TGTGCCAGCTCCGGAATGACAGCGCTGGGGTATGGCTACACCTTC. Protein product: CASSGMTALGYGYTF.

The rearrangement links TRBV6-1 to TRBJ2-1, with 10 bases that match TRBD1. V lost 6 bases to trimming and J lost 6 bases; unmatched junction nucleotides: 2. Germline V lookup: CDR1 MNHNS, CDR2 SASEGT. The CDR3 totals 13 residues. DNA for the CDR3: TGTGCCAGCAGACGGACAGGGGGCAATGAGCAGTTCTTC. Translation: CASRRTGGNEQFF.

The rearrangement joins TRBV7-9 to TRBJ2-2; TRBD1 aligns across 8 bases. The CDR3 contains 15 residues. Per germline, CDR1 SEHNR and CDR2 FQNEAQ (reference sequence). The V and J ends lost 5 bases and 0 bases, in that order; junction bases with no gene match: 2. CDR3 sequence: CASSKDRANTGELFF. CDR3 sequence (DNA): TGTGCCAGCAGCAAGGACAGGGCGAACACCGGGGAGCTGTTTTTT.

The chain uses TRBV9 and TRBJ1-2; D uncertain. CDR3 length: 12 amino acids. V was pared by 4 bases and J by 5 bases, with 9 bases between. Germline CDR1 reads SGDLS; CDR2 reads YYNGEE. Here the CDR3 DNA reads TGTGCCAGCAGCCAAACAGATTATGGCTACACCTTC. Translation: CASSQTDYGYTF.

The chain couples TRBV18 to TRBJ2-2; 11 bases are shared with TRBD2. This CDR3 has 17 residues. CDR1 is KGHSH and CDR2 is LQKENI in the germline V gene. V shed 4 bases and J 6 bases; nucleotides not matched to a gene: 10. The CDR3 region is CASSLWGLADTPGELFF. The DNA for the CDR3 is TGTGCCAGCTCACTCTGGGGACTAGCGGACACACCCGGGGAGCTGTTTTTT.

This clone was detected only a few times. V is TRBV7-2 and J is TRBJ2-3; D unclear. There are 15 residues in the CDR3. Germline V gene data show CDR1 as SGHTA and CDR2 as FQGNSA. The ends were cut back, 3 bases at V and 1 base at J, with 11 bases in the middle. The DNA of the CDR3 is TGTGCCAGCAGCTTCCTTAGTCGGGGCACAGATACGCAGTATTTT. Its protein is CASSFLSRGTDTQYF.

This sequence joins TRBV11-2 and TRBJ2-1; TRBD2 agrees at 8 bases. Per germline, CDR1 SGHAT and CDR2 FQNNGV. V lost 1 base to trimming and J lost 7 bases; unmatched junction nucleotides: 3. This CDR3 is 14 amino acids long. CDR3 amino acids: CASSLVGTRNEQFF. The CDR3 coding sequence is TGTGCCAGCAGCTTAGTTGGGACTAGAAATGAGCAGTTCTTC.

The chain links TRBV27 to TRBJ2-7, with 7 bases lining up with TRBD1. The ends lost 3 bases at V and 3 bases at J; junction bases unmatched: 2. This CDR3 is 13 amino acids long. Germline CDR1 reads MNHEY; CDR2 reads SMNVEV (reference sequence). Here the CDR3 DNA reads TGTGCCAGCAGTTTTCCAGGGGGCTACGAGCAGTACTTC. It is translated as CASSFPGGYEQYF.

This chain joins TRBV7-2 and TRBJ2-7; D not resolved. The germline V gene has CDR1 SGHTA and CDR2 FQGNSA. The V end was cut by 3 bases, the J end by 3 bases, with 12 bases between. The CDR3 consists of 14 residues. Here the CDR3 DNA reads TGTGCCAGCAGCTTGGGCCACCGTCTCTACGAGCAGTACTTC. Translating gives CASSLGHRLYEQYF. Based on the CDR3 plus reference TRBV7-2 and TRBJ2-7, the full variable domain is GAGVSQSPSNKVTEKGKDVELRCDPISGHTALYWYRQSLGQGLEFLIYFQGNSAPDKSGLPSDRFSAERTGGSVSTLTIQRTQQEDSAVYLCASSLGHRLYEQYFGPGTRLTVT.

The chain has TRBV28 and TRBJ2-6; the D gene is possibly TRBD1 (5 bases). Looked up from germline, CDR1 is MDHEN and CDR2 is SYDVKM. The CDR3 is 16 residues long. Trimming removed 6 bases from V and 2 bases from J, with 14 bases in between. Written as DNA, the CDR3 is TGTGCCAGCAGCACTATTAAACAGGCTGGGGCCAACGTCCTGACTTTC. It translates to CASSTIKQAGANVLTF.

The CDR3 nucleotides are TGTGCTAGTGGTCTAGGACTAGCGGGAGGGGGCACCTACAATGAGCAGTTCTTC. Translation gives CASGLGLAGGGTYNEQFF. The chain carries TRBV12-5 and TRBJ2-1; 15 bases map to TRBD2. Germline CDR1 reads LGHNT; CDR2 reads FRNRAP. Trimming removed 5 bases from V and 2 bases from J; junction bases left unmatched: 7. CDR3 length equals 18 residues.